This T cell receptor beta chain is drawn from a study of blood T cell repertoires in COVID-19. Looking at the study overall: Acute-phase and convalescent COVID-19 samples originated in the United States, Italy and Spain. T cells, B-cell-depleted T cells, or PBMCs supplied cDNA or gDNA.

The CDR3 has 16 residues. Germline V gene data show CDR1 as LNHDA and CDR2 as SQIVND (reference sequence). V was pared by 4 bases and J by 7 bases, with 9 bases of the junction left unmatched. Original processing notes: It was from reference gene primer amplification that nucleated cell counts were estimated. Produced via immunoSEQ multiplex PCR; TCRdb's table is partial and in-frame only. That table gives V, J and clone size, and the DNA gave D and trimming. The sample lists around 70,000 clones, 90% seen once, with approximately 1.5% in the top ten. This clonotype was obtained from a man aged 50-60 years with acute or convalescent COVID-19. The sample comprised peripheral blood. The chain joins TRBV19 to TRBJ1-5; 11 positions match TRBD1. This CDR3 is CASSTWTGGARQPQHF. CDR3 DNA sequence: TGTGCCAGTAGTACCTGGACAGGGGGCGCGAGACAGCCCCAGCATTTT.